This T cell receptor beta chain was identified during a study of shared clonotypes between healthy human individuals. Whole-study findings and limits: It was the non-shared clonotypes that had lower generation probabilities than clonotypes shared by all four donors. Naive CD4 clonotype sharing across a handful of donors was approximately 5%.

Naive CD8 cells lacked CD45RO, underwent positive selection for CCR7 and left out terminally differentiated effector memory CD45RA+ cells. Nashville, Tennessee was home to all donors, who were Caucasian adults. Remarks on this clone: The antigen is unknown.

The length of the CDR3 is 16 residues. Germline CDR1 reads WSHSY; CDR2 reads SAAADI. The V and J ends lost 2 bases and 6 bases, in that order; junction bases with no gene match: 3. Several immunoSEQ plates received, in even portions, the genomic DNA of each subset. Sequencing used immunoSEQ multiplex PCR; TCRdb keeps in-frame clones, though not all of them. The sample holds about 2 million clones, just under 95% seen once. Specimen: naive CD8+ T cells sorted from blood. This TCR was sampled from a man between 18 and 35 years old in good health. The chain is built from TRBV10-2 and TRBJ2-1, with TRBD2 identical over 14 bases. In DNA, the CDR3 is TGCGCCAGCAGTGAGCCGGGACTAGCGGGGGCCAATGAGCAGTTCTTC. It is translated as CASSEPGLAGANEQFF.